The clone carrying this T cell receptor (beta chain) was found many times. The antigen is unknown. The sample originates from a study of T cell repertoires in cytomegalovirus infection. Study-wide context: Both recently identified HLA-C-restricted and well-studied HLA-B-restricted CMV epitopes were used in the study. Study results and caveats: The response measured ex vivo was dominated by TCR beta clonotypes (HLA-C-restricted and CMV-specific). Summed frequency of public TCR beta families distinguished CMV carriers with the relevant HLA.

Each CDR3 protein gets one entry after TCRdb re-called the reads with MiXCR. The top ten clones hold just over 90% of a sample with tens of thousands of distinct CDR3 sequences, roughly half of them seen once. Germline V lookup: CDR1 SGHVS, CDR2 FQNEAQ. The CDR3 spans 16 residues. The ends were cut back, 0 bases at V and 6 bases at J, with 16 bases in the middle. This sequence joins TRBV7-8 and TRBJ2-3; a weak D match, TRBD2 (5 bases). Here the sequenced sample was CD8+ T cells from cultured PBMCs, taken from culture after CMV antigen stimulation. The receptor was isolated from a human donor in good health (CMV status not recorded). Some clones in this sample may be carry-over from other donors' samples. CDR3 loop: CASSLAPRTSRDTQYF. The CDR3 bases are TGTGCCAGCAGCTTAGCACCCCGGACTTCCCGGGATACGCAGTATTTT.